This TCR beta chain came from a study of T cells after yellow fever vaccination. General observations from the study: Any FACS-sorted repertoire could hold abundant clonotypes that contaminate it from the bulk population. Subsequent booster samples again held most clones from primary vaccination (96% CD4, over 80% CD8). Shared CD4/CD8 clonotypes were a small share, likely from convergent recombination.

Germline CDR1 is LGHDT and CDR2 is YNNKEL (reference sequence). CDR3 length equals 15 residues. V lost 2 bases and J lost 2, with 10 bases in between. By 5'RACE template switching, TCR cDNA was produced, with a universal primer site and UMIs added in the process. Using its own MiXCR run on the 5' RACE reads, TCRdb lists one record per CDR3 protein. The sample has some 500,000 distinct CDR3 sequences; approximately 13% are singletons. There are a few counts of this clonotype. Its antigen remains unidentified. This clonotype was sampled from a man aged 25 to 40 who received the YFV17D yellow fever vaccine. The rearrangement joins TRBV3-1 to TRBJ2-1; D uncertain. Sequences were derived from PBMCs, sampled on the day of the yellow fever booster vaccination. The CDR3 reads CASSQSGLPYNEQFF. CDR3 coding DNA: TGTGCCAGCAGCCAATCAGGATTACCCTACAATGAGCAGTTCTTC.